This T cell receptor (beta chain) emerged from a study of OX40 agonist ivuxolimab in advanced cancers. Clones were read by immunoSEQ multiplex PCR, and TCRdb kept only the in-frame ones, dropping some. Of 55,000 to 90,000 clones in the sample, 80% to 90% were seen once. This clone has just one count. The input for sequencing was CD4+ or CD8+ T cells sorted from blood, taken in a trial of the OX40 agonist ivuxolimab. This sequence was found in an adult with an advanced solid tumor such as melanoma, head and neck, liver or kidney cancer.

This CDR3 is CASSFSGEGDTQYF. CDR3 bases: TGCGCCAGCAGCTTTAGCGGGGAGGGAGATACGCAGTATTTT. The chain has TRBV5-1 and TRBJ2-3; 8 bases map to TRBD2. This CDR3 comprises 14 residues. Unmatched junction bases numbered 4, after V lost 2 bases and J lost 5 bases. The germline V gene has CDR1 SGHRS and CDR2 YFSETQ.